This T cell receptor (beta chain) appears in the sequencing data of a study of T cell responses to AZD1222 COVID-19 vaccine. In the study overall: Pooled samples include second doses given at about 4 or 12 weeks. Study-level results: Baseline seropositivity characterized only a handful of AZD1222 recipients.

There are 15 residues in the CDR3. Trimming cost V 8 bases and J 3 bases; bases outside gene matches: 10. Germline assignment: CDR1 SNHLY and CDR2 FYNNEI. Here immunoSEQ multiplex PCR was the method, and the copy in TCRdb shows in-frame clones only, minus some. Here the sample spans about 160,000 clones, 75% to 95% being singletons. To note about this clone: As yet, its antigen is unknown.

This TCR derives from an adult in good health. The sample in question was peripheral blood, obtained on day 0 of AZD1222 vaccination. The gene calls are TRBV2 and TRBJ2-7, with TRBD2 matching over 10 bases. The CDR3 reads CASLRSGTSDYEQYF. CDR3 bases: TGTGCCAGCTTGCGGTCCGGGACTAGCGACTACGAGCAGTACTTC.